This TCR beta chain was retrieved from a study of cytomegalovirus exposure and HLA in healthy donors. Overall study findings and caveats: In a later analysis, CMV-associated beta chains were mostly HLA-associated, it appeared. Most TCR sequences were uncommon, yet certain public TCRs appeared in many donors. A later analysis linked a missense variant in DCLRE1C to the trimming of TCR beta V and J genes. Reports showed the classifier diagnosing cytomegalovirus status with high specificity and sensitivity.

There are 15 residues in the CDR3. With 10 bases clipped from V and 4 bases from J, the junction kept 11 bases outside the gene matches. The germline V gene encodes CDR1 MNHNS and CDR2 SASEGT. The primer mix had 60 Vbeta and 13 Jbeta primers. Libraries were prepared by immunoSEQ multiplex PCR; TCRdb keeps only in-frame clonotypes and omits some of them. Of 140,000 to 150,000 clones listed, more than 70% are singletons. This clone is a singleton in its sample. Its antigen is unidentified. This chain links TRBV6-1 with TRBJ2-1; 9 bases map to TRBD2. Sequences were obtained from PBMCs. The clonotype originates from a woman between 40 and 55 years old in good health and CMV-seronegative. Here the CDR3 DNA reads TGTGCCACAAATAGCGGGAGACCTCTATACAATGAGCAGTTCTTC. Translated: CATNSGRPLYNEQFF.